The entry below gives a single T cell receptor beta chain sequence along with its context. The entry originates in a study of blood T cell repertoires in COVID-19. Across the whole study: PBMCs, B-cell-depleted T cells, or T cells provided the cDNA or gDNA that made up the material.

Losses at the gene ends were 5 bases for V and 4 bases for J; bases not matched to a gene: 11. CDR1 and CDR2 (germline): SGHTA, FQGNSA. The CDR3 has 16 residues. The authors' processing: Amplification from reference gene primers served as the basis for estimated nucleated cell counts. Some clones are missing from TCRdb's copy, which holds only in-frame ones; the method was immunoSEQ multiplex PCR. V and J calls and clone size are as listed in that table; D and trimming were resolved from the DNA. Of approximately 260,000 clones listed, 85% to 90% are singletons. This TCR came from a man aged 18-30 years with active or convalescent COVID-19. Sequenced sample: peripheral blood. The chain carries TRBV7-2 and TRBJ2-5, with 9 bases identical to TRBD1. The CDR3 region has the DNA TGTGCCAGCAGCCCAGTCGGGACAGGGAGGGGAGAGACCCAGTACTTC. Amino acids: CASSPVGTGRGETQYF. Variable domain in full (rest from reference TRBV7-2 and TRBJ2-5): GAGVSQSPSNKVTEKGKDVELRCDPISGHTALYWYRQSLGQGLEFLIYFQGNSAPDKSGLPSDRFSAERTGGSVSTLTIQRTQQEDSAVYLCASSPVGTGRGETQYFGPGTRLLVL.